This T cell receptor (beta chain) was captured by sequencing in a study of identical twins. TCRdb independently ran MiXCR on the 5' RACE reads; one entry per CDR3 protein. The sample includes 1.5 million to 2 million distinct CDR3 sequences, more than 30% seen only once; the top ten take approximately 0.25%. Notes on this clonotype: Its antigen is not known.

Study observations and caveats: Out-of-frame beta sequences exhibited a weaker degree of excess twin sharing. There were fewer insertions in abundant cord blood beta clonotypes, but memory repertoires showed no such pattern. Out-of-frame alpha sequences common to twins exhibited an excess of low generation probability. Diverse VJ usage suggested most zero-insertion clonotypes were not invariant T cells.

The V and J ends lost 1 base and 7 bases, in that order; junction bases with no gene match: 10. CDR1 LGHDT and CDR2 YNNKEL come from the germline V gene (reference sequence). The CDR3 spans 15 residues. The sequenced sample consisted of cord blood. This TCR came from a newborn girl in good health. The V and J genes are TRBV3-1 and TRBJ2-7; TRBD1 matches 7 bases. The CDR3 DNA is TGTGCCAGCAGCCAAGCGACGAGAGGGGGCAATGAGCAGTACTTC. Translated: CASSQATRGGNEQYF.